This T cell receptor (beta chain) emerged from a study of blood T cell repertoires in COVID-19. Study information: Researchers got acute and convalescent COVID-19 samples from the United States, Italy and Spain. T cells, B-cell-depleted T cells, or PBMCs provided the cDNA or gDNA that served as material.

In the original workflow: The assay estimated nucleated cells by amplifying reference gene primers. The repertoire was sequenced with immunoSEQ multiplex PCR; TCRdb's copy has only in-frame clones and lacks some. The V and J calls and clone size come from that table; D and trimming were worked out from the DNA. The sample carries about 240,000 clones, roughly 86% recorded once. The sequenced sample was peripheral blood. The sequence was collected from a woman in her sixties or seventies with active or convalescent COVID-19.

CDR3 residues: CASGRGQGSQPQHF. The DNA of the CDR3 is TGTGCTAGTGGTCGCGGACAGGGAAGTCAGCCCCAGCATTTT. This sequence joins TRBV12-5 and TRBJ1-5; 8 nucleotides agree with TRBD1. Germline CDR1 is LGHNT and CDR2 is FRNRAP. CDR3 length: 14 residues. V shed 5 bases, J shed 6 bases, and the junction held 6 bases outside the gene matches.